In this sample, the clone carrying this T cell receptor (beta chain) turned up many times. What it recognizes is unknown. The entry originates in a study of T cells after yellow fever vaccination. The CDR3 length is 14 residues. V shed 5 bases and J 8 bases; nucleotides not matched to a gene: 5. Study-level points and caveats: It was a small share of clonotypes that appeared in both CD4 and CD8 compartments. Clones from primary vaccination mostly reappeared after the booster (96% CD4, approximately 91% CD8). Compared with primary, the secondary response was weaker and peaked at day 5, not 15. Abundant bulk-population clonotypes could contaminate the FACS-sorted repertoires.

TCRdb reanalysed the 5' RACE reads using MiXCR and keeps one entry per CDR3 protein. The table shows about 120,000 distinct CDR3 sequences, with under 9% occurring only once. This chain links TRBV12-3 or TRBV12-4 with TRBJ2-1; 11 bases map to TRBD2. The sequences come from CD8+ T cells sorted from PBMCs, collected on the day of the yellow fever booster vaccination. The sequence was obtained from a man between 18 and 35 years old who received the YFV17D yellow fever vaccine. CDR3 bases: TGTGCCAGCAGTCATAGCGGGGGGGCTGATGAGCAGTTCTTC. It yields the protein CASSHSGGADEQFF.